This T cell receptor beta chain comes out of a study of T cells in Graves' hyperthyroidism and ophthalmopathy. Using about 10 ml of fresh peripheral blood, PBMCs were prepared. The CDR3 runs to 13 residues. The V gene's germline CDR1 is MNHEY and CDR2 SVGAGI. Trimming took 3 bases from V and 7 from J, leaving 9 bases between them. To note about this clonotype: Its antigen is not known.

What was amplified from RNA transcripts were TCR beta CDR3 regions. First-round RT-PCR targeting the TCR CDR3 was performed with the HTBI primer set. MiXCR, run by TCRdb on the multiplex PCR reads, gives a single entry per CDR3 protein. The data hold about 720,000 distinct CDR3 sequences, with 16% observed a single time. General study points: Most expanded thyroid clonotypes above 0.001 recurred in blood.

The clonotype was recovered from a man aged 18 to 30 with Graves' hyperthyroidism. The sequencing sample was made of blood. The V and J genes are TRBV6-5 and TRBJ2-2; D uncertain. The CDR3 loop is CASSYQPDGELFF. The CDR3 nucleotides are TGTGCCAGCAGTTATCAACCGGACGGGGAGCTGTTTTTT.